The 25 T cell receptor beta chains reported below all come from one sample, sequenced in a study of blood T cell repertoires in COVID-19. The protocol was immunoSEQ multiplex PCR, while the TCRdb copy is restricted to in-frame clones and leaves out a portion. Of a few hundred thousand clones in the sample, roughly 80% were seen once. Material: peripheral blood. These receptors all stem from a man aged 80 or over with acute or convalescent COVID-19.

A word on this clone: The junction departs from the called germline gene at one end, perhaps through a read error. The chain combines TRBV6-1 with TRBJ2-4; no clear D gene. This CDR3 is built from 13 residues. From germline, CDR1 is MNHNS and CDR2 SASEGT. The CDR3 DNA follows: TGTGCCAGCAGTGAAGTGGCCAGAAACATTCAGTACTTC. Residues: CASSEVARNIQYF.

This sequence joins TRBV28 and TRBJ2-7; D is possibly TRBD2 (6 bases). The CDR3 has 16 residues. CDR1 and CDR2 (germline): MDHEN, SYDVKM. V dropped 3 bases and J dropped 0 bases, with 15 bases sitting between them. The DNA of the CDR3 is TGTGCCAGCAGTTTGCGTGGGACTTTAACCTCCTACGAGCAGTACTTC. Protein product: CASSLRGTLTSYEQYF.

V gene TRBV7-9 combines with J gene TRBJ1-3, with TRBD1 matching 8 bases. CDR1 and CDR2 from the germline V gene are SEHNR and FQNEAQ (reference sequence). The CDR3 has 15 amino acids. V was clipped by 3 bases and J by 6 bases; unmatched bases: 7. The CDR3 region is CASSLDRVRVNTIYF. DNA for the CDR3: TGTGCCAGCAGCTTGGACAGGGTTCGAGTAAACACCATATATTTT. Looking up the rest from reference TRBV7-9 and TRBJ1-3 gives the full variable domain: DTGVSQNPRHKITKRGQNVTFRCDPISEHNRLYWYRQTLGQGPEFLTYFQNEAQLEKSRLLSDRFSAERPKGSFSTLEIQRTEQGDSAMYLCASSLDRVRVNTIYFGEGSWLTVV.

This clone was counted a single time. V gene TRBV6-4 combines with J gene TRBJ2-3; the match to TRBD2 covers 13 bases. Germline loops: CDR1 MRHNA, CDR2 SNTAGT. With 3 bases clipped from V and 6 bases from J, the junction kept 3 bases outside the gene matches. This CDR3 is 15 amino acids long. The CDR3 loop reads CASSETSGRFDTQYF. DNA of the CDR3: TGTGCCAGCAGTGAGACTAGCGGGAGGTTCGATACGCAGTATTTT.

A few counts support this clone. The chain has TRBV7-3 and TRBJ2-2; perhaps TRBD2 as D (6 bases). Germline CDR1 and CDR2: SGHTA and FQGTGA. Trimming removed 5 bases from V and 3 bases from J, with 13 bases in between. The CDR3 sequence is 15 residues long. The CDR3 loop is CASSRDGRDTGELFF. CDR3 nucleotides: TGTGCCAGCAGCAGAGACGGGAGAGACACCGGGGAGCTGTTTTTT.

CDR3 protein: CATSRDWASQGYEQYF. The CDR3 DNA reads as TGTGCCACCAGCAGAGATTGGGCGTCACAGGGCTACGAGCAGTACTTC. V is TRBV15 and J is TRBJ2-7; tentative D call: TRBD1 (6 bases). There are 16 residues in the CDR3. Germline V gene sequence: CDR1 LNHNV, CDR2 YYDKDF (reference sequence). Trimming removed 0 bases from V and 3 bases from J, with 15 bases in between.

V and J are TRBV6-5 and TRBJ1-3; weak D call: TRBD1 (5 bases). CDR1 is MNHEY, CDR2 SVGAGI, per germline. V dropped 6 bases and J dropped 0 bases, with 12 bases sitting between them. The CDR3 has 15 residues. The CDR3 nucleotides read TGTGCCAGCAGAAATACAGGATTCTCTGGAAACACCATATATTTT. The encoded protein is CASRNTGFSGNTIYF.

This clone showed up just once. V gene TRBV3-1 (or the pseudogene TRBV3-2) combines with J gene TRBJ1-4; TRBD1 might be the D (6 bases). This CDR3 has 16 amino acids. From germline, CDR1 is LGHDT and CDR2 YNNKEL (reference sequence). The V gene lost 0 bases and the J gene lost 8 bases, with 16 bases spanning the gap. In DNA form, the CDR3 reads TGTGCCAGCAGCCAAGATAAGACAGGAGGTGGGGAAAAACTGTTTTTT. As protein: CASSQDKTGGGEKLFF.

The V gene is TRBV19, the J gene TRBJ2-1, with TRBD1 matching 12 bases. CDR1 and CDR2 from the germline V gene are LNHDA and SQIVND (reference sequence). J lost 2 bases, V lost 7 bases, and 12 bases had no gene match. The CDR3 loop spans 18 amino acids. CDR3 sequence: CASTPGTGGWSPYNEQFF. The CDR3 DNA reads TGTGCCAGTACCCCCGGGACAGGGGGCTGGTCCCCCTACAATGAGCAGTTCTTC.

The V gene is TRBV7-9, the J gene TRBJ2-2, with TRBD1 matching 9 bases. With V trimmed by 3 bases and J by 6 bases, 8 bases remained unmatched. This CDR3 region has 16 residues. Germline CDR1 SEHNR, CDR2 FQNEAQ (reference sequence). For the CDR3, the DNA is TGTGCCAGCAGCTTCTCCGGGACAGGGACGGCCGGGGAGCTGTTTTTT. Translation gives CASSFSGTGTAGELFF.

V usage is TRBV18 and J usage is TRBJ2-7, with a possible D match to TRBD1 (5 bases). Trimming removed 4 bases from V and 1 base from J, with 14 bases in between. Germline V lookup: CDR1 KGHSH, CDR2 LQKENI. The CDR3 is 15 amino acids. The CDR3, as DNA: TGTGCCAGCTCACTCCACCCCGACAGTTCCTACGAGCAGTACTTC. It encodes CASSLHPDSSYEQYF.

The gene calls are TRBV11-2 and TRBJ1-1, with no clear D. Trimming left V 1 base short and J 0 bases short, with 6 bases between. The CDR3 consists of 14 residues. In germline, CDR1 is SGHAT, CDR2 FQNNGV. The CDR3 sequence: CASSLVQMNTEAFF. The CDR3 DNA follows: TGTGCCAGCAGCTTAGTTCAAATGAACACTGAAGCTTTCTTT.

The rearrangement uses TRBV19 and TRBJ2-3; D uncertain. Germline lookup yields CDR1 LNHDA and CDR2 SQIVND (reference sequence). The CDR3 spans 13 residues. V lost 4 bases, J lost 2 bases, and 7 bases lay in between. The CDR3 bases are TGTGCCAGTAGTAATGAGAACACAGATACGCAGTATTTT. It translates to CASSNENTDTQYF.

This clone has only one observation. V usage is TRBV19 and J usage is TRBJ1-3, with 9 bases aligning to TRBD1. CDR3 length: 16 amino acids. The J segment lost 3 bases and the V segment lost 4 bases, leaving 7 bases of the junction unmatched. Germline lookup yields CDR1 LNHDA and CDR2 SQIVND (reference sequence). The CDR3 here is CASSRLPGQGGNTIYF. The DNA of the CDR3 is TGTGCCAGTAGTAGATTACCGGGACAGGGTGGAAACACCATATATTTT.

The chain recombines TRBV19 with TRBJ2-2; D gene unclear. Germline V gene data show CDR1 as LNHDA and CDR2 as SQIVND (reference sequence). V lost 3 bases, J lost 5 bases, and 7 bases lay in between. The CDR3 spans 13 residues. The CDR3, as DNA: TGTGCCAGTAGTATTTCGGTTACCGGGGAGCTGTTTTTT. It is translated as CASSISVTGELFF.

This chain links TRBV15 with TRBJ2-7, with D possibly TRBD2 on 6 matching bases. Germline lookup yields CDR1 LNHNV and CDR2 YYDKDF (reference sequence). The CDR3 covers 14 residues. V lost 8 bases to trimming and J lost 1 base, with 15 bases between them. The CDR3 DNA reads TGTGCCACCCGCCGGGACTTATCTTCCTACGAGCAGTACTTC. Its translation: CATRRDLSSYEQYF. Filled out from reference TRBV15 and TRBJ2-7, the complete variable domain reads DAMVIQNPRYQVTQFGKPVTLSCSQTLNHNVMYWYQQKSSQAPKLLFHYYDKDFNNEADTPDNFQSRRPNTSFCFLDIRSPGLGDTAMYLCATRRDLSSYEQYFGPGTRLTVT.

The chain recombines TRBV6-1 with TRBJ2-3; TRBD2 aligns across 10 bases. Per the germline V gene, CDR1 is MNHNS and CDR2 is SASEGT. V shed 1 base and J 4 bases; nucleotides not matched to a gene: 14. The CDR3 sequence is 19 residues long. The CDR3 loop reads CASSEVPTLSGGGSDTQYF. CDR3 coding DNA: TGTGCCAGCAGTGAAGTCCCCACTCTAAGCGGGGGGGGGTCAGATACGCAGTATTTT.

The rearrangement uses TRBV6-6 and TRBJ1-5; D is uncertain. There are 16 residues in the CDR3. V was trimmed by 8 bases and J by 6 bases, leaving 23 bases between them. The germline V gene has CDR1 MNHNY and CDR2 SVGAGI (reference sequence). DNA of the CDR3: TGTGCCAGCGGAATTCGCGGGCACGGAGATGGTCAGCCCCAGCATTTT. It is translated as CASGIRGHGDGQPQHF.

J is TRBJ2-3 and V is TRBV2; TRBD1 aligns across 8 bases. Germline V gene lookup returns CDR1 SNHLY and CDR2 FYNNEI. Trimming took 7 bases from V and 3 from J; bases not matched to a gene: 6. The CDR3 spans 14 residues. CDR3 residues: CASKWTGRTDTQYF. Here the CDR3 DNA reads TGTGCCAGCAAATGGACAGGGAGAACAGATACGCAGTATTTT.

The chain couples TRBV2 to TRBJ1-6; TRBD1 might be the D (6 bases). Deletions cut 6 bases from V and 2 bases from J, with 11 bases between. The germline V gene encodes CDR1 SNHLY and CDR2 FYNNEI. The CDR3 is made up of 15 amino acids. The CDR3 spells CASRGAETYNSPLHF. CDR3 sequence (DNA): TGTGCCAGCAGGGGGGCGGAGACCTATAATTCACCCCTCCACTTT.

This clone was picked up a small number of times. The genes are TRBV5-1 and TRBJ2-2, with D tentatively TRBD2 (5 bases). Germline V CDR1 and CDR2: SGHRS, YFSETQ. This CDR3 comprises 18 residues. V gave up 6 bases and J gave up 2 bases, with 23 bases separating them. In DNA, the CDR3 is TGCGCCAGCAATCCGAGGGCTGAGCGTTTTCGAAACACCGGGGAGCTGTTTTTT. Amino acids: CASNPRAERFRNTGELFF.

V is TRBV5-1 and J is TRBJ2-7; D call uncertain. The CDR3 is 13 residues long. V lost 0 bases to trimming and J lost 3 bases, with 7 bases between them. Germline lookup yields CDR1 SGHRS and CDR2 YFSETQ. CDR3 sequence: CASSLDSYYEQYF. CDR3 coding DNA: TGCGCCAGCAGCTTGGACTCCTACTACGAGCAGTACTTC.

This clone was seen a few times. The chain couples TRBV5-4 to TRBJ2-7; 7 positions match TRBD1. Germline CDR1 reads SGHNT; CDR2 reads YYREEE (reference sequence). The CDR3 runs to 16 residues. The ends lost 4 bases at V and 5 bases at J; junction bases unmatched: 15. The DNA of the CDR3 is TGTGCCAGCAGCCGCGCTGTTGCAGGGGGAAAGAACGAGCAGTACTTC. The encoded protein is CASSRAVAGGKNEQYF.

The chain has TRBV5-1 and TRBJ1-3, with D perhaps matching TRBD1 (5 bases). V was clipped by 3 bases and J by 4 bases, with 11 bases between them. This CDR3 spans 14 amino acids. Germline V gives CDR1 SGHRS, CDR2 YFSETQ. The DNA of the CDR3 is TGCGCCAGCAGCTATACAGGTCCAGGAAACACCATATATTTT. Residues: CASSYTGPGNTIYF.

This clone was seen only a few times. The chain links TRBV5-1 to TRBJ2-2, with TRBD2 identical over 10 bases. Germline assignment: CDR1 SGHRS and CDR2 YFSETQ. CDR3 length equals 15 residues. V trimming: 4 bases; J trimming: 8 bases; junction bases outside the gene matches: 8. CDR3 DNA sequence: TGCGCCAGCAGCCCAGCGGGGGGGCCGGCGGGGGAGCTGTTTTTT. It encodes CASSPAGGPAGELFF.